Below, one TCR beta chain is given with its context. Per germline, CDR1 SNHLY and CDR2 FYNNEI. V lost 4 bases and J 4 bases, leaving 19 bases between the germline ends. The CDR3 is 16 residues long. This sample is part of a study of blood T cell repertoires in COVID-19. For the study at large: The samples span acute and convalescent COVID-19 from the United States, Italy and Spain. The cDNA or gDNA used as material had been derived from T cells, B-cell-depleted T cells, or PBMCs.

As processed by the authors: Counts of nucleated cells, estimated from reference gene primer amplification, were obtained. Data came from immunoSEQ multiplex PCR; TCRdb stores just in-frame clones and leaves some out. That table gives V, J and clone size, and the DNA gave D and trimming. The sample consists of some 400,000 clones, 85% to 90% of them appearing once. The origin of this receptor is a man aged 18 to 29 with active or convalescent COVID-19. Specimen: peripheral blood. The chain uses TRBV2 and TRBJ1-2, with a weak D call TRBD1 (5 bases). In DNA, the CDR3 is TGTGCCAGCAGTGGGGGGACTGGGGACGGCCGCTATGGCTACACCTTC. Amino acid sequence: CASSGGTGDGRYGYTF.